Here is one T cell receptor (beta chain) with its context. These data come from a study of shared clonotypes between healthy human individuals. This CDR3 comprises 13 residues. Germline V gene lookup returns CDR1 SGHTA and CDR2 FQGNSA. Trimming removed 2 bases at V and 9 bases at J, with 11 bases between. Libraries were prepared by immunoSEQ multiplex PCR; TCRdb keeps only in-frame clonotypes and omits some of them. The data contain around 2.5 million clones, more than 85% of them seen just once; the ten biggest clones take up 0.36%. The genes are TRBV7-2 and TRBJ2-1; no clear D. The material sequenced was naive CD4+ T cells from PBMCs. The sample's subset: CD45RA+ positively selected. The TCR was taken from a young man in good health. Some clones in this sample may be carry-over from other donors' samples. This chain's CDR3 is CASSLPRGIEQFF. The DNA for the CDR3 is TGTGCCAGCAGCTTACCGCGCGGTATTGAGCAGTTCTTC.